The entry below gives a single TCR beta chain sequence along with its context. Its target is not known. V gave up 11 bases and J gave up 1 base; unmatched junction bases: 4. CDR3 size: 12 residues. From germline, CDR1 is KGHSH and CDR2 LQKENI. RNA in amounts of roughly 0.45 to 1 ug was reverse transcribed with random hexamers. Via MiXCR, TCRdb re-called the immunoSEQ multiplex PCR reads, giving one row per CDR3 protein. The data contain around 59,000 distinct CDR3 sequences, 85% to 95% of them seen just once; the ten biggest clones take up about 0.21%. The data derive from a study of CD8 T cells in Susac syndrome. Findings of the study overall: It was acknowledged by the study that relatively few individuals were included in its TCR sequencing and HLA analysis.

The authors negatively isolated CD8+ and CD4+ T cells and FACS-enriched TEMRA cells. Sequenced material: CD8+ T cells from PBMCs. The rearrangement links TRBV18 to TRBJ1-1; 7 bases line up with TRBD1. The TCR originated in a human donor in good health. The CDR3 DNA sequence: TGTGCCCCCCAGGGGGAGAACACTGAAGCTTTCTTT. It codes for CAPQGENTEAFF.